One sample yielded the 15 T cell receptor beta chains listed below, sequenced in a study of blood T cell repertoires in COVID-19. Assay: immunoSEQ multiplex PCR; the TCRdb copy retains only in-frame clones and omits some. The sample lists approximately 160,000 clones, roughly 80% occurring once. Sequencing was done on a sample of PBMCs or T cells enriched from blood (not recorded which). These receptors originate from a man aged 50 to 59 who had recovered from COVID-19.

This clone was detected only a few times. V and J are TRBV6-6 and TRBJ1-5; no definite D call. The CDR3 runs to 14 residues. V was cut by 7 bases and J by 2 bases, with 12 bases left in between. CDR1 is MNHNY and CDR2 is SVGAGI in the germline V gene (reference sequence). The chain's CDR3 is CASTLHGGNQPQHF. Written as DNA, the CDR3 is TGTGCCAGCACTTTACACGGAGGCAATCAGCCCCAGCATTTT.

This clone was observed a handful of times. V is TRBV14 and J is TRBJ2-7, with 8 bases identical to TRBD1. V was clipped by 3 bases and J by 3 bases; unmatched bases: 19. The CDR3 is 19 amino acids. Germline CDR1 is SGHDN and CDR2 is FVKESK. The CDR3 DNA follows: TGTGCCAGCAGCCAGAGGAGAGGGTGGGACGACAGGGGAGGCTACGAGCAGTACTTC. This sequence encodes CASSQRRGWDDRGGYEQYF.

With regard to this clone: Relative to the germline gene, one junction end is altered; a read error may explain this. The chain carries TRBV5-5 and TRBJ2-7; TRBD2 agrees at 10 bases. The CDR3 contains 15 residues. Germline values: CDR1 SGHKS, CDR2 YYEKEE (reference sequence). CDR3 amino acids: CASSLGSGGNYGQYF. The CDR3 DNA reads as TGTGCCAGCAGCTTGGGTAGCGGGGGGAACTACGGGCAGTACTTC. Full variable domain (rest looked up from reference TRBV5-5 and TRBJ2-7): DAGVTQSPTHLIKTRGQQVTLRCSPISGHKSVSWYQQVLGQGPQFIFQYYEKEERGRGNFPDRFSARQFPNYSSELNVNALLLGDSALYLCASSLGSGGNYGQYFGPGTRLTVT.

The V call is TRBV24-1, the J call TRBJ1-1; D possibly corresponds to TRBD1 (5 bases). CDR3 size: 17 residues. V shed 1 base and J shed 1 base, with 15 bases lying between them. Germline V gene lookup returns CDR1 KGHDR and CDR2 SFDVKD. The CDR3 loop reads CATSDLVPREGNTEAFF. CDR3 bases: TGTGCCACCAGTGATTTAGTGCCCAGGGAAGGGAACACTGAAGCTTTCTTT.

This clone is a singleton in its sample. The genes are TRBV4-2 and TRBJ1-2, with D possibly being TRBD1 (6 bases). The CDR3 is 16 residues long. Trimming removed 0 bases at V and 3 bases at J, with 14 bases between. In germline, CDR1 is LGHNA, CDR2 YNFKEQ. The CDR3 here is CASSQDWTVTYYGYTF. The CDR3 DNA reads TGTGCCAGCAGCCAAGATTGGACAGTAACCTACTATGGCTACACCTTC.

The chain is built from TRBV7-9 and TRBJ1-3; TRBD1 might be the D (6 bases). Trimming pared 2 bases from V and 3 bases from J, leaving 11 bases between. Per germline, CDR1 SEHNR and CDR2 FQNEAQ (reference sequence). CDR3 length: 15 residues. Written as DNA, the CDR3 is TGTGCCAGCAGCTTATTTGAACAGGGTGGAAACACCATATATTTT. This codes for CASSLFEQGGNTIYF.

The J gene is TRBJ1-1, the V gene TRBV6-5; 8 nucleotides line up with TRBD1. Germline trimming cut 10 bases from V and 5 bases from J; bases unmatched to any gene: 9. The CDR3 has 13 residues. CDR1 and CDR2 from the germline V gene are MNHEY and SVGAGI. In nucleotides, the CDR3 is TGTGCCACCCGGACAGGGACGGAGACTGAAGCTTTCTTT. It translates to CATRTGTETEAFF.

This clone was detected a few times. The rearrangement links TRBV6-5 to TRBJ1-1; maybe TRBD1 (5 bases). Germline V gene data show CDR1 as MNHEY and CDR2 as SVGAGI. Trimming pared 4 bases from V and 1 base from J, leaving 10 bases between. The CDR3 has 14 amino acids. The CDR3 spells CASSFDRANTEAFF. The DNA of the CDR3 is TGTGCCAGCAGTTTCGACAGAGCGAACACTGAAGCTTTCTTT.

CDR3 sequence (DNA): TGTGCCAGCAGCCCCTCAAGTGTCGGACAGGCGAAATATGGCTACACCTTC. Its protein is CASSPSSVGQAKYGYTF. The chain joins TRBV3-1 (or the pseudogene TRBV3-2) to TRBJ1-2, with TRBD1 matching over 7 bases. Germline assignment: CDR1 LGHDT and CDR2 YNNKEL (reference sequence). J gave up 5 bases and V 4 bases, and 16 bases lay outside the gene matches. There are 17 residues in the CDR3.

The chain combines TRBV11-1 with TRBJ2-7, with 9 bases matching TRBD1. CDR1 is SGHAT and CDR2 is FQDESV in the germline V gene (reference sequence). The trim removed 5 bases at V and 7 bases at J, leaving 9 bases unmatched. The CDR3 has 14 residues. The CDR3 nucleotides are TGTGCCAGCAGCAACCGGGACAGGGCCTCTGAGCAGTACTTC. It specifies CASSNRDRASEQYF.

This clone was observed a single time. The rearrangement uses TRBV5-1 and TRBJ2-7; no definite D call. Trimming cost V 4 bases and J 1 base, with 9 bases left between them. Germline CDR1 and CDR2: SGHRS and YFSETQ. This CDR3 has 13 amino acids. The CDR3 sequence is CASSLDGSYEQYF. CDR3 coding DNA: TGCGCCAGCAGCCTGGACGGTTCCTACGAGCAGTACTTC.

This chain uses TRBV11-2 with TRBJ2-1, with D possibly TRBD1 on 6 matching bases. Trimming cost V 3 bases and J 4 bases, with 13 bases left between them. The CDR3 length is 15 residues. Germline V gives CDR1 SGHAT, CDR2 FQNNGV. The CDR3 DNA follows: TGTGCCAGCAGCTTGACGGACAGTCGATACAATGAGCAGTTCTTC. It is translated as CASSLTDSRYNEQFF.

The rearrangement links TRBV6-5 to TRBJ1-5, with 8 bases lining up with TRBD1. The CDR3 runs 14 residues. V shed 6 bases and J 4 bases; nucleotides not matched to a gene: 5. Germline V lookup: CDR1 MNHEY, CDR2 SVGAGI. The DNA of the CDR3 is TGTGCCAGCAGACCGGGACAGGCGAATCAGCCCCAGCATTTT. This sequence encodes CASRPGQANQPQHF.

V is TRBV6-6 and J is TRBJ1-4, with no clear D. The CDR3 covers 13 residues. Trimming took 6 bases from V and 7 from J, leaving 12 bases between them. Looked up from germline, CDR1 is MNHNY and CDR2 is SVGAGI (reference sequence). This CDR3 is CASRTWALEKLFF. The CDR3 nucleotides are TGTGCCAGCAGGACGTGGGCCCTTGAAAAACTGTTTTTT.

The chain is built from TRBV7-9 and TRBJ2-1, with a possible D match to TRBD1 (6 bases). From germline, CDR1 is SEHNR and CDR2 FQNEAQ (reference sequence). V lost 2 bases to trimming and J lost 0 bases, with 20 bases between them. The length of the CDR3 is 19 residues. The CDR3 DNA reads TGTGCCAGCAGCTTAAATCTTGGTTGGGGGCTCGACTCCTACAATGAGCAGTTCTTC. As protein: CASSLNLGWGLDSYNEQFF.